These 17 T cell receptor beta chains were sequenced from one sample in a study of CD8 T cells in ankylosing spondylitis. TCRdb re-called the 5' RACE reads with MiXCR, one entry per CDR3 protein. The data hold around 440,000 distinct CDR3 sequences, with under 20% observed a single time. Study results and caveats: Characteristic, it appeared, of ankylosing spondylitis blood was a TCR beta motif of roughly 8 highly homologous variants.

Their recognized antigens are unknown. Material: blood, either unsorted or a sorted T cell fraction (not recorded which). The source is a male donor with ankylosing spondylitis.

This clonotype was recorded many times. The chain combines TRBV20-1 with TRBJ2-7; 7 bases are a match to TRBD2. CDR3 length: 18 amino acids. J was trimmed by 0 bases and V by 1 base; bases with no gene match: 15. Germline V gene data show CDR1 as DFQATT and CDR2 as SNEGSKA (reference sequence). Written as DNA, the CDR3 is TGCAGTGCTAGAGGAGAGGGTCGACTAGCCTTCAGCTCCTACGAGCAGTACTTC. The encoded protein is CSARGEGRLAFSSYEQYF.

There are a few counts of this clonotype. The V gene is TRBV20-1, the J gene TRBJ1-1; D is undetermined. The CDR3 is 13 residues long. The V gene's germline CDR1 is DFQATT and CDR2 SNEGSKA (reference sequence). Trimming left V 5 bases short and J 1 base short, with 11 bases between. CDR3 nucleotide sequence: TGCAGTGCTGGTAGGACGGAGAACACTGAAGCTTTCTTT. Amino acids: CSAGRTENTEAFF.

This clonotype has more than one count but fewer than ten. V and J are TRBV28 and TRBJ2-4; 9 bases line up with TRBD1. The CDR3 consists of 14 residues. V shed 4 bases, J shed 6 bases, and the junction held 4 bases outside the gene matches. Germline CDR1 and CDR2: MDHEN and SYDVKM. The CDR3 loop reads CASSSPGQGNIQYF. The CDR3 DNA is TGTGCCAGCAGTTCCCCGGGACAGGGAAACATTCAGTACTTC.

This clonotype was seen only a few times. This rearrangement joins TRBV20-1 to TRBJ1-1; the match to TRBD1 covers 8 bases. Germline V gene data show CDR1 as DFQATT and CDR2 as SNEGSKA (reference sequence). Trimming at V came to 2 bases and at J to 6 bases, leaving 8 bases not matched to a gene. The CDR3 contains 14 residues. The CDR3 DNA sequence: TGCAGTGCTAGAAAGAGACAGGGGTTCCCTGAAGCTTTCTTT. This gives the protein CSARKRQGFPEAFF.

In nucleotides, the CDR3 is TGTGCCAGCACAGGGGAATATAGCAATCAGCCCCAGCATTTT. Its protein is CASTGEYSNQPQHF. This sequence joins TRBV2 and TRBJ1-5; D perhaps matches TRBD1 (6 bases). Germline V gives CDR1 SNHLY, CDR2 FYNNEI. V lost 7 bases and J 0 bases, leaving 10 bases between the germline ends. CDR3 length equals 14 residues.

This clonotype was seen a few times. At one end the junction does not follow the germline gene, possibly because of a read error. The J gene is TRBJ1-1, the V gene TRBV12-3 or TRBV12-4; D is uncertain. This CDR3 is built from 13 residues. The DNA of the CDR3 is TGTGCCAGCAGTATAGTGACGAACTCTGAAGCTTTCTTT. This codes for CASSIVTNSEAFF.

The DNA of the CDR3 is TGTGCCAGCGGGGGGGGACTAGCAGCAGATACGCAGTATTTT. Its protein product is CASGGGLAADTQYF. The V and J genes are TRBV2 and TRBJ2-3; TRBD2 matches at 9 bases. Germline CDR1 reads SNHLY; CDR2 reads FYNNEI. With V trimmed by 8 bases and J by 4 bases, 7 bases remained unmatched. This CDR3 has 14 residues.

This clonotype appeared many times. The V and J genes are TRBV10-3 and TRBJ2-1, with D maybe TRBD2 (5 bases). Looked up from germline, CDR1 is ENHRY and CDR2 is SYGVKD. The CDR3 has 12 amino acids. With 8 bases removed from V and 6 bases from J, the gap between germline ends came to 11 bases. This CDR3 reads CAIAQDSNEQFF. The CDR3 DNA is TGTGCCATCGCGCAGGACTCCAATGAGCAGTTCTTC.

The chain combines TRBV4-1 with TRBJ2-3; D unresolved. Trimming cost V 1 base and J 1 base, with 6 bases left between them. Per the germline V gene, CDR1 is MGHRA and CDR2 is YSYEKL. This CDR3 has 14 amino acids. The CDR3 sequence is CASSQVWGTDTQYF. Written as DNA, the CDR3 is TGCGCCAGCAGCCAAGTTTGGGGCACAGATACGCAGTATTTT.

The chain couples TRBV5-1 to TRBJ2-3; TRBD2 is a possible D gene (6 bases). Germline CDR1 is SGHRS and CDR2 is YFSETQ. Trimming removed 1 base at V and 7 bases at J, with 16 bases between. This CDR3 region has 15 residues. The CDR3 DNA reads TGCGCCAGCAGCTTGCAGGAGCGGGCAAGTAATACGCAGTATTTT. Its translation is CASSLQERASNTQYF.

The chain is built from TRBV9 and TRBJ2-2; D unclear. The CDR3 spans 12 residues. Looked up from germline, CDR1 is SGDLS and CDR2 is YYNGEE. The V gene lost 4 bases and the J gene lost 7 bases, with 8 bases spanning the gap. The CDR3 spells CASSPYSGELFF. CDR3 in DNA: TGTGCCAGCAGCCCATACAGCGGGGAGCTGTTTTTT.

This chain joins TRBV6-5 and TRBJ2-2; D may be TRBD1 (7 bases). V shed 2 bases and J shed 5 bases, with 18 bases lying between them. This CDR3 comprises 17 residues. Germline-derived CDR1 and CDR2 are MNHEY and SVGAGI. The CDR3 region is CASSYMPKGAGTGELFF. In DNA, the CDR3 is TGTGCCAGCAGTTACATGCCCAAGGGGGCGGGGACCGGGGAGCTGTTTTTT.

This clonotype was seen only a few times. The chain employs TRBV9 and TRBJ2-1; D unresolved. Between the trimmed V and J ends, which lost 3 bases and 0 bases, there was a span of 7 bases. The V gene's germline CDR1 is SGDLS and CDR2 YYNGEE. CDR3 length equals 14 residues. The CDR3 region is CASSAMDSYNEQFF. The DNA of the CDR3 is TGTGCCAGCAGCGCAATGGACTCCTACAATGAGCAGTTCTTC.

This clonotype turned up a few times. The chain is built from TRBV7-9 and TRBJ2-3; TRBD1 matches 9 bases. This CDR3 has 15 amino acids. Germline CDR1 is SEHNR and CDR2 is FQNEAQ (reference sequence). V gave up 7 bases and J gave up 1 base; unmatched junction bases: 6. This chain's CDR3 is CASTTRDRGTDTQYF. The CDR3 nucleotides read TGTGCCAGCACCACCCGGGACAGGGGCACAGATACGCAGTATTTT. Full variable domain (missing parts from reference TRBV7-9 and TRBJ2-3): DTGVSQNPRHKITKRGQNVTFRCDPISEHNRLYWYRQTLGQGPEFLTYFQNEAQLEKSRLLSDRFSAERPKGSFSTLEIQRTEQGDSAMYLCASTTRDRGTDTQYFGPGTRLTVL.

This clonotype was observed a handful of times. The chain employs TRBV29-1 and TRBJ1-2, with D hard to call. V lost 4 bases and J lost 8, with 11 bases in between. This CDR3 comprises 11 residues. CDR1 and CDR2 from the germline V gene are SQVTM and ANQGSEA. In DNA, the CDR3 is TGCAGCGTTGTGGAAGGGAGAGGCTACACCTTC. It yields the protein CSVVEGRGYTF.

This sequence joins TRBV7-3 and TRBJ2-3, with unresolved D. Per germline, CDR1 SGHTA and CDR2 FQGTGA. The CDR3 loop spans 13 amino acids. V gave up 2 bases and J gave up 7 bases, with 10 bases separating them. CDR3 DNA sequence: TGTGCCAGCAGCTTAGGGGTTAGCCATACGCAGTATTTT. This sequence encodes CASSLGVSHTQYF.

This clonotype was found a few times. The chain joins TRBV21-1 to TRBJ2-1; the D segment call TRBD2 is taken from the table without a DNA check. TRBV21-1 is described as a pseudogene. This CDR3 spans 16 amino acids. This CDR3 is CASSKSKRGASNEQFF. The CDR3 coding sequence is TGTGCCAGCAGCAAATCCAAGCGGGGGGCCTCCAATGAGCAGTTCTTC.